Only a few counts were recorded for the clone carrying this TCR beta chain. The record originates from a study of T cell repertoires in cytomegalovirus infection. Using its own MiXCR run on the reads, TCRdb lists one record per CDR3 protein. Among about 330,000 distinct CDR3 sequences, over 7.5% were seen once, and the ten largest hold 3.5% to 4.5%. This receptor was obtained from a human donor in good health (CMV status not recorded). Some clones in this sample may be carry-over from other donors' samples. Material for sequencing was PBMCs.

The CDR3 region is CASSVTPKVETQYF. In nucleotides, the CDR3 is TGTGCCAGCAGCGTAACCCCAAAGGTAGAGACCCAGTACTTC. V and J are TRBV9 and TRBJ2-5; D unresolved. Trimming pared 1 base from V and 4 bases from J, leaving 11 bases between. The V gene's germline CDR1 is SGDLS and CDR2 YYNGEE. The CDR3 length is 14 residues.